Presented here are 10 T cell receptor beta chains from one specimen sequenced in a study of shared clonotypes between healthy human individuals. Only in-frame clones appear in the TCRdb table, and some are missing; sequencing was by immunoSEQ multiplex PCR. The sample contains 950,000 to 1,100,000 clones, approximately 78% of which appear only once. The specimen was memory CD4+ T cells from PBMCs. Indicated subset: CD45RA-negative fraction. These receptors were obtained from a man between 18 and 35 years old in good health. Some clones in this sample may be carry-over from other donors' samples.

The rearrangement joins TRBV28 to TRBJ1-1; 8 bases map to TRBD1. V trimming: 5 bases; J trimming: 7 bases; junction bases outside the gene matches: 9. Germline V gene lookup returns CDR1 MDHEN and CDR2 SYDVKM. The CDR3 runs to 14 residues. The CDR3 protein is CASSPRGQGREAFF. The CDR3 DNA sequence: TGTGCCAGCAGTCCCCGTGGACAGGGCCGTGAAGCTTTCTTT.

There are many counts of this clone. This chain connects TRBV6-1 to TRBJ2-2, with 7 bases lining up with TRBD1. V lost 5 bases to trimming and J lost 4 bases; unmatched junction nucleotides: 4. Germline loops: CDR1 MNHNS, CDR2 SASEGT. The CDR3 consists of 14 residues. The CDR3 coding sequence is TGTGCCAGCAGTATGCGACAGGGCACCGGGGAGCTGTTTTTT. Translating it yields CASSMRQGTGELFF.

The CDR3 reads CSGRGGTGSYNEQFF. The CDR3 bases are TGCAGCGGCCGCGGGGGGACTGGCTCCTACAATGAGCAGTTCTTC. V is TRBV29-1 and J is TRBJ2-1; 8 bases fit TRBD2. V trimming: 7 bases; J trimming: 0 bases; junction bases outside the gene matches: 8. Germline V CDR1 and CDR2: SQVTM, ANQGSEA. This CDR3 spans 15 amino acids.

The rearrangement joins TRBV18 to TRBJ1-2, with D tentatively TRBD1 (5 bases). The CDR3 extends over 13 amino acids. The ends were cut back, 1 base at V and 6 bases at J, with 9 bases in the middle. Germline V gene lookup returns CDR1 KGHSH and CDR2 LQKENI. The CDR3 loop is CASSPRDSDGYTF. DNA for the CDR3: TGTGCCAGCTCACCACGGGACTCGGATGGCTACACCTTC.

To note about this clone: Other nucleotide sequences in the sample specify the same CDR3. The chain is built from TRBV29-1 and TRBJ2-7, with 12 positions matching TRBD2. V was pared by 4 bases and J by 2 bases, with 3 bases of the junction left unmatched. Germline-derived CDR1 and CDR2 are SQVTM and ANQGSEA. CDR3 length: 14 residues. The DNA of the CDR3 is TGCAGCGTTGGCGGACTAGCGGGAACCTACGAGCAGTACTTC. Residues: CSVGGLAGTYEQYF.

This chain links TRBV2 with TRBJ2-3; 9 nucleotides agree with TRBD2. CDR1 SNHLY and CDR2 FYNNEI come from the germline V gene. V shed 7 bases and J 3 bases; nucleotides not matched to a gene: 14. The CDR3 has 17 residues. CDR3 amino acids: CASTAGGGSIGTDTQYF. The CDR3, as DNA: TGTGCCAGCACTGCGGGAGGGGGTAGCATTGGGACAGATACGCAGTATTTT.

The chain couples TRBV14 to TRBJ2-7; D may be TRBD2 (6 bases). The CDR3 loop spans 14 amino acids. The V end lost 3 bases, the J end lost 1 base, and 10 bases lay between the germline ends. CDR1 and CDR2 (germline): SGHDN, FVKESK. The CDR3 is CASSHGGSSYEQYF. Written as DNA, the CDR3 is TGTGCCAGCAGCCATGGAGGGAGTTCCTACGAGCAGTACTTC.

This chain uses TRBV28 with TRBJ2-5; unclear D gene. The DNA end is a closer match to TRBJ2-7, so the J assignment may be wrong. Per the germline V gene, CDR1 is MDHEN and CDR2 is SYDVKM. The CDR3 totals 12 residues. In DNA form, the CDR3 reads TGTGCCAGCAGACAGACCTCCTACGAGCAGTACTTC. Amino acid sequence: CASRQTSYEQYF.

This clone was detected only a few times. The rearrangement links TRBV29-1 to TRBJ2-2; D is unclear. CDR3 length: 14 residues. CDR1 is SQVTM, CDR2 ANQGSEA, per germline. Trimming left V 1 base short and J 2 bases short, with 8 bases between. The CDR3 spells CSVEVASNTGELFF. Here the CDR3 DNA reads TGCAGCGTTGAAGTGGCATCCAACACCGGGGAGCTGTTTTTT.

The rearrangement links TRBV13 to TRBJ1-2; D is unresolved. The V gene's germline CDR1 is PRHDT and CDR2 FYEKMQ (reference sequence). V lost 0 bases and J lost 4, with 6 bases in between. The CDR3 totals 13 residues. CDR3 protein: CASSLGELYGYTF. The DNA of the CDR3 is TGTGCCAGCAGCTTAGGGGAGCTCTATGGCTACACCTTC.